Sequencing of this T cell receptor (beta chain) was carried out in a study of early T cells in non-severe SARS-CoV-2 infection. As for the study in general: Chains were not paired, and sequencing was done on bulk RNA from unsorted whole blood.

Regarding the study as a whole: VDJdb matching skewed toward anti-spike CD8 responses, missing private and CD4 specificities.

Unique molecular identifier tags were affixed to discrete cDNA molecules. TCRdb itself ran the 5' RACE reads through MiXCR, one entry per CDR3 protein. In the table there are tens of thousands of distinct CDR3 sequences, roughly 15% of which are singletons. CDR3 length equals 12 residues. V shed 6 bases, J shed 9 bases, and the junction held 5 bases outside the gene matches. Germline-derived CDR1 and CDR2 are MDHEN and SYDVKM. On this clonotype: The antigen is not known.

The sample in question was whole blood, obtained at baseline. The clonotype was recovered from an adult who was a healthcare worker with PCR-confirmed SARS-CoV-2 infection or an uninfected control (not recorded which). The genes are TRBV28 and TRBJ2-1; 7 nucleotides agree with TRBD2. The CDR3 coding sequence is TGTGCCAGCAGGGCGGGAGTGGCTGAGCAGTTCTTC. Its translation: CASRAGVAEQFF. Full variable domain (missing parts from reference TRBV28 and TRBJ2-1): DVKVTQSSRYLVKRTGEKVFLECVQDMDHENMFWYRQDPGLGLRLIYFSYDVKMKEKGDIPEGYSVSREKKERFSLILESASTNQTSMYLCASRAGVAEQFFGPGTRLTVL.